This is a list of T cell receptor beta chains from one sample in a study of T cells and Merkel cell carcinoma outcomes. Method: immunoSEQ multiplex PCR; TCRdb's copy keeps in-frame clones and lacks some. The repertoire holds 2,000 to 2,500 clones, with 88% as singletons. The sequenced material came from tumor tissue from Merkel cell carcinoma. Receptors originate from a human donor with Merkel cell carcinoma. Both conserved end residues are part of each CDR3. D genes are given only for firm matches. Clone sizes are given selectively: once, few, many, or a class where the clone is expanded.

J,V,length,size,D,DNA,CDR3
TRBJ2-7,TRBV11-2,16,-,TRBD1,TGTGCCAGCAGCTCGGTTTCGACAGGGGTCCGATACGAGCAGTACTTC,CASSSVSTGVRYEQYF
TRBJ1-1,TRBV7-2,11,-,-,TGTGCCAGCAGCTTATTCAGGGAAGCTTTCTTT,CASSLFREAFF
TRBJ1-1,TRBV11-2,15,-,-,TGTGCCAGCAGCGTCTCCGGGACAATGAACACTGAAGCTTTCTTT,CASSVSGTMNTEAFF
TRBJ2-3,TRBV25-1,15,-,-,TGTGCCAGCAGTGAACCATTTCCTAGCACAGATACGCAGTATTTT,CASSEPFPSTDTQYF
TRBJ1-1,TRBV11-2,11,-,-,TGTGCCAGCATTCTCGGGGCTGAAGCTTTCTTT,CASILGAEAFF
TRBJ2-7,TRBV7-9,16,-,TRBD1,TGTGCCAGCAGCTCCGCCGGGACAGGGTTAACCTACGAGCAGTACTTC,CASSSAGTGLTYEQYF
TRBJ2-7,TRBV28,11,-,-,TGTGCCAGCAAAGGTGGCGCCCGCCCGTACTTC,CASKGGARPYF
TRBJ2-7,TRBV5-1,14,-,TRBD1,TGCGCCAGCAGCTTCGGGACAGCCTCCTACGAGCAGTACTTC,CASSFGTASYEQYF
TRBJ2-3,TRBV7-8,16,once,TRBD1,TGTGCCAGCAGCTCACGTTACAGGGGTGGCACAGATACGCAGTATTTT,CASSSRYRGGTDTQYF
TRBJ1-2,TRBV19,17,-,TRBD1,TGTGCCAGTATGAGGGACAGGGATAGTTGGGACTTCTATGGCTACACCTTC,CASMRDRDSWDFYGYTF
TRBJ1-4,TRBV4-1,16,-,TRBD1,TGCGCCAGCAGCCCGGGACAGGGGGCTACTAATGAAAAACTGTTTTTT,CASSPGQGATNEKLFF
TRBJ2-3,TRBV7-2,14,-,-,TGTGCCAGCAGCGCGACTACCAGCACAGATACGCAGTATTTT,CASSATTSTDTQYF
TRBJ1-1,TRBV6-4,15,-,-,TGTGCCAGCAGTGAAGAGGACAACATGAACACTGAAGCTTTCTTT,CASSEEDNMNTEAFF